These 2 T cell receptor beta chains were sequenced from one sample in a study of blood T cell repertoires in COVID-19. Data came from immunoSEQ multiplex PCR; TCRdb stores just in-frame clones and leaves some out. The sample shows some 100,000 clones, roughly 90% of them seen only once. Input material: peripheral blood. The receptor source for this set is a man between 60 and 75 years old with acute or convalescent COVID-19.

The V call is TRBV6-5, the J call TRBJ1-2; 7 nucleotides line up with TRBD1. This CDR3 has 15 residues. Unmatched junction bases numbered 9, after V lost 2 bases and J lost 6 bases. From germline, CDR1 is MNHEY and CDR2 SVGAGI. The CDR3 loop is CASSYGTGDMHGYTF. The CDR3, as DNA: TGTGCCAGCAGTTACGGAACAGGGGACATGCATGGCTACACCTTC.

The rearrangement joins TRBV27 to TRBJ1-2; TRBD1 is a possible D gene (6 bases). Per the germline V gene, CDR1 is MNHEY and CDR2 is SMNVEV (reference sequence). Trimming took 5 bases from V and 3 from J, leaving 13 bases between them. CDR3 size: 14 residues. The CDR3 spells CASSATGSDYGYTF. The CDR3 DNA reads TGTGCCAGCAGTGCTACAGGGAGTGACTATGGCTACACCTTC.